These T cell receptor beta chains were read from a single sample in a study of siplizumab effects on memory and regulatory T cells. Sequenced by immunoSEQ multiplex PCR; TCRdb stores in-frame clones only, minus some. The repertoire consists of about 100,000 clones, with about 91% occurring once and the leading ten covering roughly 0.15%. The material sequenced was CD4+ T cells sorted from blood. These receptors were obtained from a human donor in good health. Each CDR3 is given with its conserved first and last residue. Each record gives: V gene, clone size, J gene, D gene, CDR3 DNA, CDR3 protein. D genes are given only for firm matches. Some rows mark clone size as missing; the rest say once, few, many or name a class of expanded clone.

TRBV5-1	-	TRBJ1-2	-	TGCGCCAGCAGCTTGGCCGACGGGAACTATGGCTACACCTTC	CASSLADGNYGYTF
TRBV18	-	TRBJ1-1	TRBD1	TGTGCCAGCTCACCGGGACAGGGTCTTTCCATACAGGCTTTCTTT	CASSPGQGLSIQAFF
TRBV7-6	-	TRBJ2-3	TRBD1	TGTGCCAGCAGCTTATTCGGGACAGGGACAGATACGCAGTATTTT	CASSLFGTGTDTQYF
TRBV6-6	-	TRBJ1-5	-	TGTGCCAGCAGTTACGAGGTGTCTTGGCATTTT	CASSYEVSWHF
TRBV15	-	TRBJ1-4	-	TGTGCCACCAGCAGAGATCACGGGGTGGCGGTTTTAGAAAAACTGTTTTTT	CATSRDHGVAVLEKLFF
TRBV19	-	TRBJ1-5	-	TGTGCCAGTAGTATGGGGGGGAACTACCCCAATCAGCCCCAGCATTTT	CASSMGGNYPNQPQHF
TRBV4-2	-	TRBJ2-5	TRBD2	TGTGCCAGCAGCCAAGATTGGGCGGGGGGCTCGGAGACCCAGTACTTC	CASSQDWAGGSETQYF
TRBV4-1	once	TRBJ2-3	TRBD2	TGCGCCAGCAGCCAAGGACTAGCGGGCACAGATACGCAGTATTTT	CASSQGLAGTDTQYF
TRBV28	-	TRBJ2-2	-	TGTGCCAGCAGTATTTGGGAGACCGGGGAGCTGTTTTTT	CASSIWETGELFF
TRBV27	-	TRBJ1-1	-	TGTGCCAGCAGGCCCTATTCGATGAACACTGAAGCTTTCTTT	CASRPYSMNTEAFF
TRBV10-3	once	TRBJ1-4	-	TGTGCCATCCGAGACAGCCTTCCTGAAAAACTGTTTTTT	CAIRDSLPEKLFF
TRBV19	-	TRBJ1-1	-	TGTGCCAGTATGGCTTACACTGAAGCTTTCTTT	CASMAYTEAFF
TRBV5-4	once	TRBJ2-7	-	TGTGCCAGCAGCTTGATGGCGAGCTCCTACGAGCAGTACTTC	CASSLMASSYEQYF
TRBV9	once	TRBJ2-2	TRBD2	TGTGCCAGCAGCGAGACTAGCGGGGGGGCCGCCGGGGAGCTGTTTTTT	CASSETSGGAAGELFF
TRBV7-9	-	TRBJ2-6	-	TGTGCCAGCAGCTCTACGACCAACGTCCTGACTTTC	CASSSTTNVLTF
TRBV12-5	-	TRBJ1-1	TRBD1	TGTGCTAGTGGCTCCAAAGGACAGGGGGGGATGAACACTGAAGCTTTCTTT	CASGSKGQGGMNTEAFF
TRBV5-1	-	TRBJ2-7	TRBD1	TGCGCCAGCAGCTTGGTTCCCGGGACAGCTTTCCTTGAGCAGTACTTC	CASSLVPGTAFLEQYF
TRBV6-5	-	TRBJ2-7	TRBD1	TGTGCCAGCAGTTACTCGGGACAGGGACACGAGCAGTACTTC	CASSYSGQGHEQYF
TRBV11-1	-	TRBJ1-6	-	TGTGCCAGCAGCTTAGGACTGAGCTCCTATAATTCACCCCTCCACTTT	CASSLGLSSYNSPLHF
TRBV5-1	-	TRBJ1-6	-	TGCGCCAGCAGCCTCCTGGGATTTTTGGATTCACCCCTCCACTTT	CASSLLGFLDSPLHF
TRBV2	-	TRBJ1-1	-	TGTGCCAGCAGGACAGCGAACACTGAAGCTTTCTTT	CASRTANTEAFF
TRBV7-3	many	TRBJ2-2	TRBD1	TGTGCCAGCAGCCCGGGGACAGGTTCCCCCGTAGTGGGGGCCGGGGAGCTGTTTTTT	CASSPGTGSPVVGAGELFF
TRBV4-2	-	TRBJ2-3	-	TGTGCCAGCAGCAAAGGGGCCGGGGGGCTTACAGATACGCAGTATTTT	CASSKGAGGLTDTQYF
TRBV2	-	TRBJ2-1	-	TGTGCCAGCAGTGAGGACAGCCTTTCCTACAATGAGCAGTTCTTC	CASSEDSLSYNEQFF
TRBV6-4	-	TRBJ1-2	-	TGTGCCAGCAGTACCGGGGTGAGAAGAAGCTACACCTTC	CASSTGVRRSYTF
TRBV2	-	TRBJ2-7	-	TGTGCCAGCAGCGATATGAGTAATTCTGGGGTGGGGTACTTC	CASSDMSNSGVGYF
TRBV18	-	TRBJ2-1	-	TGTGCCAGCTCACCAGGGCAGGGGGGCAGAAATGAGCAGTTCTTC	CASSPGQGGRNEQFF
TRBV18	-	TRBJ2-2	-	TGTGCCAGCTCTCCCCGGTTCGCGAACACCGGGGAGCTGTTTTTT	CASSPRFANTGELFF
TRBV7-3	-	TRBJ2-7	-	TGTGCCAGCAGCCCGGTCCCCGAGCAGTACTTC	CASSPVPEQYF
TRBV5-1	-	TRBJ1-2	-	TGCGCCAGCAGCCCAGCGCCAGCCACCTCCTATGGCTACACCTTC	CASSPAPATSYGYTF
TRBV30	-	TRBJ2-3	TRBD1	TGTGCCTGGTCATCCTCCGGGACAGGGGCAGATACGCAGTATTTT	CAWSSSGTGADTQYF
TRBV7-9	-	TRBJ2-7	TRBD1	TGTGCCAGCAGCTTGGGGACAGGCCACGAGCAGTACTTC	CASSLGTGHEQYF
TRBV11-3	-	TRBJ1-1	-	TGTGCCAGCAGCTCTCAGGGGATGACTGAAGCTTTCTTT	CASSSQGMTEAFF
TRBV28	-	TRBJ1-4	-	TGTGCCAGCAGTTTCGGGGGTCCCCTAAATGAAAAACTGTTTTTT	CASSFGGPLNEKLFF
TRBV4-1	-	TRBJ2-1	TRBD2	TGCGCCAGCAGCCAAGGGGACCTCGTCGGGGGGGGTAATGAGCAGTTCTTC	CASSQGDLVGGGNEQFF
TRBV27	-	TRBJ2-5	-	TGTGCCAGCAGTTTATCTAGGGCTCAAGAGACCCAGTACTTC	CASSLSRAQETQYF
TRBV7-6	few	TRBJ1-5	-	TGTGCCAGCAGCTTAGAGGGGACGGGCCAGCCCCAGCATTTT	CASSLEGTGQPQHF
TRBV28	-	TRBJ2-7	-	TGTGCCAGCAGCACCGACGGGGTCTCACCTTACGAGCAGTACTTC	CASSTDGVSPYEQYF
TRBV4-1	-	TRBJ1-6	-	TGCGCCAGCAGCCAAGAAGGTACAGGGTCTCGTTTTCCCCTCCACTTT	CASSQEGTGSRFPLHF
TRBV4-2	once	TRBJ2-5	-	TGTGCCAGCAGCCAAGATTTGGGCCAAGAGACCCAGTACTTC	CASSQDLGQETQYF
TRBV15	-	TRBJ2-2	-	TGTGCCACCAGCAGAGACCTCACCGGGGAGCTGTTTTTT	CATSRDLTGELFF
TRBV19	-	TRBJ2-7	-	TGTGCCAGTAGTATAGAGGCGGGGCTGTCCTACGAGCAGTACTTC	CASSIEAGLSYEQYF
TRBV28	-	TRBJ2-5	TRBD2	TGTGCCAGCACCAAATTGCTATTGAGGACTAGCGGGGGGGCACGGGAGACCCAGTACTTC	CASTKLLLRTSGGARETQYF
TRBV14	-	TRBJ1-1	-	TGTGCCAGCAGCCAAGGTCTGGGACGGAACACTGAAGCTTTCTTT	CASSQGLGRNTEAFF
TRBV6-5	-	TRBJ2-5	TRBD2	TGTGCCAGCAGTTACCCTCGGGCGGGGGGGCAAGAGACCCAGTACTTC	CASSYPRAGGQETQYF
TRBV9	-	TRBJ2-7	TRBD2	TGTGCCAGCAGCGTGTCTAGCGGGGGGGCTACCTACGAGCAGTACTTC	CASSVSSGGATYEQYF
TRBV29-1	-	TRBJ1-2	TRBD1	TGCAGCGTGGGACAGGGTTATGACTATGGCTACACCTTC	CSVGQGYDYGYTF
TRBV18	-	TRBJ1-1	-	TGTGCCAGCTCCGAGGACATCCTTGCTGAAGCTTTCTTT	CASSEDILAEAFF
TRBV7-2	-	TRBJ1-4	-	TGTGCCAGCAGCTTAGCGTCCAATGAAAAACTGTTTTTT	CASSLASNEKLFF
TRBV30	-	TRBJ2-7	TRBD2	TGTGCCTGGAGCCCCTCCACAACACTAGCGGGGGGGCCCTACGAGCAGTACTTC	CAWSPSTTLAGGPYEQYF
TRBV9	-	TRBJ2-3	TRBD2	TGTGCCAGCACCAATAGCGGGGGAGGGCCAGATACGCAGTATTTT	CASTNSGGGPDTQYF